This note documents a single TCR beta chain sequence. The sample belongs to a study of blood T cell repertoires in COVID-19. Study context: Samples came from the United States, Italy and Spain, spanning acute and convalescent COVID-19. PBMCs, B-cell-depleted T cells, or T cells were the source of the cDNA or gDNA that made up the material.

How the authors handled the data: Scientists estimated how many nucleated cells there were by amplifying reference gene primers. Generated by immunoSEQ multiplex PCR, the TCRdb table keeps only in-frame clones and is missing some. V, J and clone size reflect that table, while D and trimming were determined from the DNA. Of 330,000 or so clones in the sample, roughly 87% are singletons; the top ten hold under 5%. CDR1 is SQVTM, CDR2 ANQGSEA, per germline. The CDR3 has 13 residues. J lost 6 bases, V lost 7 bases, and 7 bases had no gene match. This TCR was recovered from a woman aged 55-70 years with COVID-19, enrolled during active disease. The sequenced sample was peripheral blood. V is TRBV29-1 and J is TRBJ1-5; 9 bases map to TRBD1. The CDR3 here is CSDLTGGCQPQHF. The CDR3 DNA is TGCAGCGACCTGACAGGGGGTTGTCAGCCCCAGCATTTT. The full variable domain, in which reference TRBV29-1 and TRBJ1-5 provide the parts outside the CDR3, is SAVISQKPSRDICQRGTSLTIQCQVDSQVTMMFWYRQQPGQSLTLIATANQGSEATYESGFVIDKFPISRPNLTFSTLTVSNMSPEDSSIYLCSDLTGGCQPQHFGDGTRLSIL.